This T cell receptor beta chain was sequenced for a study of shared clonotypes between healthy human individuals. The wider study: Each donor had three CD4 naive, three CD4 memory, two CD8 naive and one CD8 memory plate.

Study observations and caveats: It was only blood that was sampled, and tissue repertoires likely differ.

Method: immunoSEQ multiplex PCR; TCRdb's copy keeps in-frame clones and lacks some. Here the sample spans approximately 1.9 million clones, roughly 93% being singletons. Germline V CDR1 and CDR2: MGHRA, YSYEKL. Between the trimmed V and J ends, which lost 0 bases and 4 bases, there was a span of 9 bases. CDR3 length equals 14 residues. Positively selected for CCR7, the CD45RO-negative cells used as naive CD8 cells excluded terminally differentiated effector memory CD45RA+ cells. On this clone: What it binds is not known.

Input material: naive CD8+ T cells from PBMCs. This sequence originates from a man between 18 and 29 years old in good health. Some clones in this sample may be carry-over from other donors' samples. The chain uses TRBV4-1 and TRBJ1-2; the D gene is possibly TRBD1 (5 bases). The CDR3 nucleotides read TGCGCCAGCAGCCAAGAGGGACCGATCTATGGCTACACCTTC. This encodes CASSQEGPIYGYTF.